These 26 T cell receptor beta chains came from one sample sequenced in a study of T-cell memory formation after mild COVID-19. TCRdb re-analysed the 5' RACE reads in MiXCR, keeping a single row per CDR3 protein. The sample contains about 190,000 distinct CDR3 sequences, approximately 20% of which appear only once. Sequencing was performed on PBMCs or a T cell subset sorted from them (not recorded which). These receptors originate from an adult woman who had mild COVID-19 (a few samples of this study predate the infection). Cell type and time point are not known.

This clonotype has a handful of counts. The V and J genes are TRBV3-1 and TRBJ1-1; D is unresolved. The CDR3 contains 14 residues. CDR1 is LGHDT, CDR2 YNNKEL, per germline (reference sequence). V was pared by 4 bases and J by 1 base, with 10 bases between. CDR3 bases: TGTGCCAGCAGCCCCCTACATAGGAACACTGAAGCTTTCTTT. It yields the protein CASSPLHRNTEAFF.

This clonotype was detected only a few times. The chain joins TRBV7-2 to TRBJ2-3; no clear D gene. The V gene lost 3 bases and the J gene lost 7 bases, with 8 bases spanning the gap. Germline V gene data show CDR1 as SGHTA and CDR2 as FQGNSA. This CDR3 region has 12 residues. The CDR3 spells CASSLTRNTQYF. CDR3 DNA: TGTGCCAGCAGCTTGACTCGGAATACGCAGTATTTT. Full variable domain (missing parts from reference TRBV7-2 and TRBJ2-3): GAGVSQSPSNKVTEKGKDVELRCDPISGHTALYWYRQSLGQGLEFLIYFQGNSAPDKSGLPSDRFSAERTGGSVSTLTIQRTQQEDSAVYLCASSLTRNTQYFGPGTRLTVL.

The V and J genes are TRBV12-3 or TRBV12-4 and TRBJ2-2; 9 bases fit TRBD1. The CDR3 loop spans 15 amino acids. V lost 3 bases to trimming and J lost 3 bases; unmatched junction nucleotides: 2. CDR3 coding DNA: TGTGCCAGCAGTTTCACAGGGGGCGACACCGGGGAGCTGTTTTTT. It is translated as CASSFTGGDTGELFF.

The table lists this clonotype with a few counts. The CDR3 protein is CASRETGRGNTIYF. The CDR3 DNA sequence: TGTGCCAGCAGGGAAACAGGGAGGGGGAACACCATATATTTT. V usage is TRBV12-3 or TRBV12-4 and J usage is TRBJ1-3; D is possibly TRBD1 (6 bases). Trimming pared 6 bases from V and 7 bases from J, leaving 16 bases between. The CDR3 runs to 14 residues.

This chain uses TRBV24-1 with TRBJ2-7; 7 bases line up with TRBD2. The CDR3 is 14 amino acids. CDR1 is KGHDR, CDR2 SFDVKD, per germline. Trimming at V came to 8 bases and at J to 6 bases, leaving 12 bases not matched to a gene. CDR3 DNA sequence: TGTGCCACCAACGGTCGGGGGGAAGAGGGCGAGCAGTACTTC. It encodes CATNGRGEEGEQYF.

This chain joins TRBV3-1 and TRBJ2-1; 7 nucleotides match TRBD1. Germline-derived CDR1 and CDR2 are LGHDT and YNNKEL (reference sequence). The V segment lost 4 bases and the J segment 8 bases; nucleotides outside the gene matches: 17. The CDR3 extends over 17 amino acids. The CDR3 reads CASSPTSGQWVTHEQFF. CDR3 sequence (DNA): TGTGCCAGCAGCCCGACCTCGGGACAGTGGGTCACCCATGAGCAGTTCTTC.

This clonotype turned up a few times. The CDR3 bases are TGTGCCACCTCCCGGGCTTTCAATCAGCCCCAGCATTTT. Protein: CATSRAFNQPQHF. The chain joins TRBV24-1 to TRBJ1-5, with D hard to call. Trimming took 9 bases from V and 3 from J, leaving 11 bases between them. This CDR3 spans 13 amino acids. The germline gives CDR1 KGHDR, CDR2 SFDVKD.

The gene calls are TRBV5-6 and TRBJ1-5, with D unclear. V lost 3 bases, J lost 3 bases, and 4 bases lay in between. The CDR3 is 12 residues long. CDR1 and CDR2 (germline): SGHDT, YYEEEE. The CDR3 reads CASSSNNQPQHF. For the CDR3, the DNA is TGTGCCAGCAGCTCGAACAATCAGCCCCAGCATTTT. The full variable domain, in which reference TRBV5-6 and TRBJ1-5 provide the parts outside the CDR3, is DAGVTQSPTHLIKTRGQQVTLRCSPKSGHDTVSWYQQALGQGPQFIFQYYEEEERQRGNFPDRFSGHQFPNYSSELNVNALLLGDSALYLCASSSNNQPQHFGDGTRLSIL.

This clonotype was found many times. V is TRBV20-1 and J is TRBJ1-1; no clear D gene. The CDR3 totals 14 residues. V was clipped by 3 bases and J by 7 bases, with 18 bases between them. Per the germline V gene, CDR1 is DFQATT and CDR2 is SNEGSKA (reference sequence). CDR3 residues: CSASSFGPTVEAFF. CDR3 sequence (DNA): TGCAGTGCTAGTTCCTTTGGCCCGACGGTTGAAGCTTTCTTT.

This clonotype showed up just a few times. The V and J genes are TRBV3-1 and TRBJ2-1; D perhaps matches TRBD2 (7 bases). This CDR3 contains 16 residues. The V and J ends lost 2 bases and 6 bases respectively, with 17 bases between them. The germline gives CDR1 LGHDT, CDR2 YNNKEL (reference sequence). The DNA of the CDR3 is TGTGCCAGCAGCCAAATGCGGCGGGGGCCTACCAATGAGCAGTTCTTC. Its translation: CASSQMRRGPTNEQFF.

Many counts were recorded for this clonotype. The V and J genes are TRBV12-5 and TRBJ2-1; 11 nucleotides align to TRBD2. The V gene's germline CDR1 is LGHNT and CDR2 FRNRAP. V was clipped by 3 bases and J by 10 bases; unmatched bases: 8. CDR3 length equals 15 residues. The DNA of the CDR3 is TGTGCTAGTGGTTTCTCTAGCGGGAGGACTTCCGAGCAGTTCTTC. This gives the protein CASGFSSGRTSEQFF.

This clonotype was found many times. This chain's CDR3 is CASRKGARSYGYTF. As DNA, the CDR3 is TGTGCCAGCAGAAAGGGGGCGAGGAGCTATGGCTACACCTTC. The genes are TRBV6-5 and TRBJ1-2, with 7 bases matching TRBD1. Germline loops: CDR1 MNHEY, CDR2 SVGAGI. Germline trimming cut 6 bases from V and 4 bases from J; bases unmatched to any gene: 8. The CDR3 totals 14 residues.

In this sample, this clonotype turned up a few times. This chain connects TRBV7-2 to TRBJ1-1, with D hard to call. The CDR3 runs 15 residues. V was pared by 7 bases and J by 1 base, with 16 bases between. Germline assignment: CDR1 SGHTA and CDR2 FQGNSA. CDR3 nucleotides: TGTGCCAGCAAGGTGGCAGGTCCTCAGAACACTGAAGCTTTCTTT. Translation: CASKVAGPQNTEAFF.

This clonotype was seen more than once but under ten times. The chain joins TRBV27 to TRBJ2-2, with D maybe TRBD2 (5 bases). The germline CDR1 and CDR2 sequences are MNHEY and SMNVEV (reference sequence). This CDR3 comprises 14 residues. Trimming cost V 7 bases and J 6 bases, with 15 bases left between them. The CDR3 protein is CASTGGGSSGELFF. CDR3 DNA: TGTGCCAGCACAGGAGGTGGATCGTCCGGGGAGCTGTTTTTT.

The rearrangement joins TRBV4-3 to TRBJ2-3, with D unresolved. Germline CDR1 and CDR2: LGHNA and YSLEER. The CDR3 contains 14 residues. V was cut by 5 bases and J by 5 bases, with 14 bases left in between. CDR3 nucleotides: TGCGCCAGCAGCTCCACCCAACGGAAAGATACGCAGTATTTT. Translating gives CASSSTQRKDTQYF.

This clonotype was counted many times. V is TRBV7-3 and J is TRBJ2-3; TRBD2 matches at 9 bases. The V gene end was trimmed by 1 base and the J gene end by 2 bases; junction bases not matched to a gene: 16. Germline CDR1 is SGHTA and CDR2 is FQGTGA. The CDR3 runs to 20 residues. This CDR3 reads CASSLKWRGGAIPHTDTQYF. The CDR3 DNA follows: TGTGCCAGCAGCTTAAAGTGGCGGGGGGGCGCCATCCCGCACACAGATACGCAGTATTTT.

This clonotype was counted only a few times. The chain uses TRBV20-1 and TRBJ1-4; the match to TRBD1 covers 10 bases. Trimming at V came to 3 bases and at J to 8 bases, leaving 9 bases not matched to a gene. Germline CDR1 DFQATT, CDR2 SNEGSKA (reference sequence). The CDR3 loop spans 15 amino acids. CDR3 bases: TGCAGTGCTAGTGGACAGGGGGGGGAACACGAAAAACTGTTTTTT. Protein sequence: CSASGQGGEHEKLFF.

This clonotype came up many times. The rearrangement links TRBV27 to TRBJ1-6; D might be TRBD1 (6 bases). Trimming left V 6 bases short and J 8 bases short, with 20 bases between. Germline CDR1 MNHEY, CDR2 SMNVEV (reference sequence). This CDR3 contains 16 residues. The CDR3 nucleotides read TGTGCCAGCAGGGCCCTTTGGGGGGGGCTGGATTCACCCCTCCACTTT. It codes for CASRALWGGLDSPLHF.

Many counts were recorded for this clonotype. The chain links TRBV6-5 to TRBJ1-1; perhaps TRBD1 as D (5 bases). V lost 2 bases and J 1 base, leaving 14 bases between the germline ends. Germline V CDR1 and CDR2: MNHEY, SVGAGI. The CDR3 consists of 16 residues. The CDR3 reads CASSYRGGARNTEAFF. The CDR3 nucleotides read TGTGCCAGCAGTTACAGGGGAGGGGCAAGGAACACTGAAGCTTTCTTT.

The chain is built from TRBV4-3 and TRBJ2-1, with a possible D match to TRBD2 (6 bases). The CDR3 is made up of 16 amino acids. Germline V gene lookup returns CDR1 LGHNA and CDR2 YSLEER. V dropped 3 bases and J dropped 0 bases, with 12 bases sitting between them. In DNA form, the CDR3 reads TGCGCCAGCAGCCAGGTAGCGGACCCCTCCTACAATGAGCAGTTCTTC. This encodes CASSQVADPSYNEQFF.

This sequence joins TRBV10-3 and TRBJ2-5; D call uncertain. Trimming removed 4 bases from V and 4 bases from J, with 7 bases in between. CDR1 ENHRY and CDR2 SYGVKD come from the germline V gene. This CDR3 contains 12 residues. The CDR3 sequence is CAISAGGETQYF. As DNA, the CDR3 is TGTGCCATCAGTGCAGGCGGAGAGACCCAGTACTTC.

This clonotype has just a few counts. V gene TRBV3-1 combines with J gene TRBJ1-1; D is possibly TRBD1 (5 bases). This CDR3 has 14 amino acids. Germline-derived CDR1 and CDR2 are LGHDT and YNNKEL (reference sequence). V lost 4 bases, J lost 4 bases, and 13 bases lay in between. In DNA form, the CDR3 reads TGTGCCAGCAGCCGGGGGACGGCCGGCACTGAAGCTTTCTTT. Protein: CASSRGTAGTEAFF.

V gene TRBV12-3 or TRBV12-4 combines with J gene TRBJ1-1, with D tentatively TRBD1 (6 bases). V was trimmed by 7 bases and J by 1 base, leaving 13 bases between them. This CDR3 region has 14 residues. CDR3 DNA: TGTGCCAGCAACCCCCAACAGGGGAACACTGAAGCTTTCTTT. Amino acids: CASNPQQGNTEAFF.

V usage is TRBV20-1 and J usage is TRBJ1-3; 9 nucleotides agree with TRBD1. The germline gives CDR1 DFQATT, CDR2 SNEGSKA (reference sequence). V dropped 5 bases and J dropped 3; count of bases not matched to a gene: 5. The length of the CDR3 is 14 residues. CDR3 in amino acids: CSASDRGFGNTIYF. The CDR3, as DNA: TGCAGTGCTTCGGACAGGGGATTTGGAAACACCATATATTTT.

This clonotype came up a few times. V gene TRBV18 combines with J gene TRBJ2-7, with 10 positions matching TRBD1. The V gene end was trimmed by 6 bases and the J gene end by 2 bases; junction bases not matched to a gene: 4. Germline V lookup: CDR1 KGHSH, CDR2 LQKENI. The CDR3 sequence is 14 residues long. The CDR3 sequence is CASSTGGLPYEQYF. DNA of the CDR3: TGTGCCAGCTCGACAGGGGGCCTGCCCTACGAGCAGTACTTC.

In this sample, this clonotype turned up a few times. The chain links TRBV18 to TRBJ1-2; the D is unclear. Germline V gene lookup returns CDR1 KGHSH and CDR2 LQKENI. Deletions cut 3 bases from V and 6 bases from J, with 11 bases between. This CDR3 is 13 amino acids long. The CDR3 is CASSPSRSDGYTF. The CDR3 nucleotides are TGTGCCAGCTCACCCTCCCGTTCGGATGGCTACACCTTC.